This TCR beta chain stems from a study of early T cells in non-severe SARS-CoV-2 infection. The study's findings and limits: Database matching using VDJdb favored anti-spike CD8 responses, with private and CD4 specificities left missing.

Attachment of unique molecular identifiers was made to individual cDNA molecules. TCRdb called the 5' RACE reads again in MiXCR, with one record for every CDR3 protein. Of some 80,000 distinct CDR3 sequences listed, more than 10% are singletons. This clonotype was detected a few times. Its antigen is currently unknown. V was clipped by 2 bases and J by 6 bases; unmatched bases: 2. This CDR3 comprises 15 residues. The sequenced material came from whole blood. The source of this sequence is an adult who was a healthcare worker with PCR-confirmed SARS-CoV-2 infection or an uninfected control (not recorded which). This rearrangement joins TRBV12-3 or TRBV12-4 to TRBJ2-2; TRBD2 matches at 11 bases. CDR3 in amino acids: CASSLTLAGAGELFF. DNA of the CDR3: TGTGCCAGCAGTTTAACACTAGCGGGAGCCGGGGAGCTGTTTTTT.